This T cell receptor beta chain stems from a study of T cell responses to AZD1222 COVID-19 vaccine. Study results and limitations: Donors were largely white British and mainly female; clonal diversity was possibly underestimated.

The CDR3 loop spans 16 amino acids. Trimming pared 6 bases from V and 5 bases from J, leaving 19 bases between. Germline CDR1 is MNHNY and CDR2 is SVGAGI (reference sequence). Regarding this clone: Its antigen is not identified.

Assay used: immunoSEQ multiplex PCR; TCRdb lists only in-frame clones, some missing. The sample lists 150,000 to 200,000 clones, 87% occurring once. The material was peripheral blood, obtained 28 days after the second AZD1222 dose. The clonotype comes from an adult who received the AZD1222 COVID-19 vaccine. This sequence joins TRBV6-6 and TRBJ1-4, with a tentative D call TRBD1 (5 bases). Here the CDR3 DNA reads TGTGCCAGCAGATACCTAGCGCACGAGGGGAATGAAAAACTGTTTTTT. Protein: CASRYLAHEGNEKLFF.